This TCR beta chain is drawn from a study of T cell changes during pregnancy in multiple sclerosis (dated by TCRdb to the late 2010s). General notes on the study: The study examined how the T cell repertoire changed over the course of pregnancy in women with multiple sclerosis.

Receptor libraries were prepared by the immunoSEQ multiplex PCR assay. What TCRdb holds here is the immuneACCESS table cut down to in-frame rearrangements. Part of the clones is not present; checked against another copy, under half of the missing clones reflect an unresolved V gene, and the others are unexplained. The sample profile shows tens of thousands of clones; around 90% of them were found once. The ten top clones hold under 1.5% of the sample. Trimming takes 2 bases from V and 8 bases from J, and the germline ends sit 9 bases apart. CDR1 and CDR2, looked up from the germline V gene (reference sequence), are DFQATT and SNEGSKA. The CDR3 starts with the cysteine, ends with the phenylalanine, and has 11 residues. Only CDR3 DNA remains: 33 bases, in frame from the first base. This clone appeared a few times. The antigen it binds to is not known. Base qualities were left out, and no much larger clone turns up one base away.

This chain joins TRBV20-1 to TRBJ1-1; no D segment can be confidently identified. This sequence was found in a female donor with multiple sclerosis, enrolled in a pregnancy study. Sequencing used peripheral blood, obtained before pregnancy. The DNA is TGCAGTGCTAGATCCCCTATCGAAGCTTTCTTT. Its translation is CSARSPIEAFF.